This TCR beta chain derives from a study of T cell repertoires in cytomegalovirus infection. Study summary: As its CMV epitopes, the study selected recently identified HLA-C-restricted and well-studied HLA-B-restricted targets. Matching HLA type and CMV infection were both indicated by public TCR beta signatures.

The length of the CDR3 is 12 residues. Deletions cut 8 bases from V and 5 bases from J, with 11 bases between. Germline V CDR1 and CDR2: SGHVS, FNYEAQ. A word on this clonotype: Its antigen is as yet unknown.

TCRdb independently ran MiXCR on the reads; one entry per CDR3 protein. The table records roughly 800,000 distinct CDR3 sequences, almost 30% of them present only once. The chain has TRBV7-6 and TRBJ2-3; no reliable D call. This TCR was recovered from a human donor in good health (CMV status not recorded). Some clones in this sample may be carry-over from other donors' samples. This material consisted of cultured CD8+ T cells from PBMCs, taken from culture after CMV antigen stimulation. The CDR3 sequence: CASRWTGDTQYF. The CDR3 region has the DNA TGTGCCAGCCGCTGGACGGGAGATACGCAGTATTTT.